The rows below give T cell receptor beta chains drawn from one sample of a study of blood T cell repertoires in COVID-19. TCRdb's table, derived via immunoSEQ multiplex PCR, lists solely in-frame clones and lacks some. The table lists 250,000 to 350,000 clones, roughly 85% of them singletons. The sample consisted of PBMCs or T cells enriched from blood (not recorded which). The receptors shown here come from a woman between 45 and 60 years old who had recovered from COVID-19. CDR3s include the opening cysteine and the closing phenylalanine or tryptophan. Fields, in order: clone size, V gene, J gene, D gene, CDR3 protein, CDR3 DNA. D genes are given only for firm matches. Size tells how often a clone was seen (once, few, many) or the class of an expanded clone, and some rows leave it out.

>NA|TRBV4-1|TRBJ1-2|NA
CASSQEGAQGAFLFGYTF
TGCGCCAGCAGCCAAGAGGGAGCACAGGGTGCTTTTCTCTTTGGCTACACCTTC
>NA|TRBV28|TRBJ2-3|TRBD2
CASTREATQYF
TGTGCCAGCACCCGGGAGGCCACGCAGTATTTT
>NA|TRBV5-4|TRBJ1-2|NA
CASSLEGQHYGYTF
TGTGCCAGCAGCTTGGAGGGACAACACTATGGCTACACCTTC
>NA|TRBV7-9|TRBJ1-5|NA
CASSLNSWDQPQHF
TGTGCCAGCAGCTTAAACAGCTGGGATCAGCCCCAGCATTTT
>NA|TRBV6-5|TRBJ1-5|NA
CASIGSNQPQHF
TGTGCCAGCATCGGGAGCAATCAGCCCCAGCATTTT
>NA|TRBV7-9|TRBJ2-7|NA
CASSTRDSYYEQYF
TGTGCCAGCAGCACGCGGGACAGCTACTACGAGCAGTACTTC
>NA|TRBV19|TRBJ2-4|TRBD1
CASSLDRGDIQYF
TGTGCCAGTAGTCTCGACAGGGGGGACATTCAGTACTTC
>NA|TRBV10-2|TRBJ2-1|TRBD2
CASKELASYNEQFF
TGCGCCTCCAAGGAACTAGCGAGCTACAATGAGCAGTTCTTC
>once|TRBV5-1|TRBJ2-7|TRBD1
CASSLAAGTGGYEQYF
TGCGCCAGCAGCTTGGCCGCAGGGACAGGAGGCTACGAGCAGTACTTC
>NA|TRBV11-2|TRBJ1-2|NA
CASSFTGTRGNYGYTF
TGTGCCAGCAGCTTTACAGGGACCCGTGGGAACTATGGCTACACCTTC
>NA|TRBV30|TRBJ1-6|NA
CAWSVENSPLHF
TGTGCCTGGAGTGTAGAGAATTCACCCCTCCACTTT
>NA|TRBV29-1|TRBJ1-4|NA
CSVADGRNEKLFF
TGCAGCGTGGCAGACGGGAGGAATGAAAAACTGTTTTTT
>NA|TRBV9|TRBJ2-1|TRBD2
CASSPRSGGSSYNEQFF
TGTGCCAGCAGCCCGCGTAGCGGGGGGAGCTCCTACAATGAGCAGTTCTTC
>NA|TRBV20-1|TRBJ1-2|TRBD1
CSASYGTGMSGYGYTF
TGCAGTGCTAGTTACGGGACAGGGATGAGCGGCTATGGCTACACCTTC
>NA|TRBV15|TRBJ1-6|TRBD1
CATSRDRAGSPLHF
TGTGCCACCAGCCGAGACAGGGCAGGTTCACCCCTCCACTTT
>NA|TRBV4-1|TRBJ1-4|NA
CASSQGKKLFF
TGCGCCAGCAGCCAAGGTAAAAAACTGTTTTTT
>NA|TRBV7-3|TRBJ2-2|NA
CASSPIQGWTRTGELFF
TGTGCCAGCAGCCCGATACAGGGTTGGACACGGACCGGGGAGCTGTTTTTT
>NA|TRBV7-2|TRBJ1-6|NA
CASRTQGIRSPLHF
TGTGCCAGCAGGACACAGGGAATCCGTTCACCCCTCCACTTT
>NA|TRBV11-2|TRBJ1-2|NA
CASSPAYGYTF
TGTGCCAGCAGTCCCGCGTATGGCTACACCTTC
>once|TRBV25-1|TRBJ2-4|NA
CASSTTRGVKNIQYF
TGTGCCAGCAGTACAACCAGGGGAGTTAAGAACATTCAGTACTTC
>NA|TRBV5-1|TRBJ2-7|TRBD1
CASSLDRGLYEQYF
TGCGCCAGCAGCTTGGATAGGGGGCTCTACGAGCAGTACTTC
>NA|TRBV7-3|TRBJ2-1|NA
CASSSPGSRGNEQFF
TGTGCCAGCAGCTCGCCCGGCAGCCGAGGCAATGAGCAGTTCTTC
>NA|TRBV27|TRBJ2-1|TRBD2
CASSRRGAGISYNEQFF
TGTGCCAGCAGTCGGCGGGGGGCCGGGATTTCCTACAATGAGCAGTTCTTC
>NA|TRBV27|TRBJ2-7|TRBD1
CASSLLRDRGHEQYF
TGTGCCAGCAGCCTCCTCCGGGACAGGGGGCATGAGCAGTACTTC
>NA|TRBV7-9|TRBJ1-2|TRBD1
CASSLGTGYGYTF
TGTGCCAGCAGCTTGGGGACAGGGTATGGCTACACCTTC
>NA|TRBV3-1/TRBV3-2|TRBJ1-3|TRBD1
CASSQEGRGFNTIYF
TGTGCCAGCAGCCAAGAAGGCAGGGGGTTTAACACCATATATTTT